This TCR beta chain is from a study of T cell repertoires in cytomegalovirus infection. This clonotype was counted many times. Each CDR3 protein is one row after TCRdb ran MiXCR on the reads. The sample lists around 180,000 distinct CDR3 sequences, approximately 30% occurring once. V was clipped by 0 bases and J by 5 bases, with 13 bases between them. From germline, CDR1 is SGHVS and CDR2 FQNEAQ. The CDR3 covers 15 residues. This sequence joins TRBV7-8 and TRBJ1-1; tentative D call: TRBD1 (5 bases). The source material was PBMCs. The receptor's source is a human donor in good health (CMV status not recorded). Some clones in this sample may be carry-over from other donors' samples. In nucleotides, the CDR3 is TGTGCCAGCAGCTTAGCCCAGGGCCTGGGGACTGAAGCTTTCTTT. It translates to CASSLAQGLGTEAFF.